Listed below are T cell receptor beta chains from one sample, sequenced in a study of cytomegalovirus exposure and HLA in healthy donors. Sequencing used immunoSEQ multiplex PCR; TCRdb keeps in-frame clones, though not all of them. The sample lists approximately 150,000 clones, around 72% occurring once. The sequenced material came from PBMCs. These receptors all stem from a man aged 35 to 55 in good health and CMV-seronegative. CDR3s include the opening cysteine and the closing phenylalanine or tryptophan. D genes are given only for firm matches. Expanded clones get a size class; other rows say once, few or many, or leave the size out.

d_gene,v_gene,j_gene,abundance,CDR3aa,CDR3nt
-,TRBV11-2,TRBJ1-1,-,CASILAGSWGGTEAFF,TGTGCCAGCATCCTGGCAGGCAGTTGGGGGGGAACTGAAGCTTTCTTT
-,TRBV29-1,TRBJ2-5,few,CSVVLGHQETQYF,TGCAGCGTTGTTCTGGGCCACCAAGAGACCCAGTACTTC
-,TRBV2,TRBJ1-5,-,CASSEDGQLNQPQHF,TGTGCCAGCAGTGAAGACGGACAGCTAAATCAGCCCCAGCATTTT
TRBD2,TRBV19,TRBJ2-5,few,CASSSGLAAQETQYF,TGTGCCAGTAGTAGTGGACTAGCGGCACAAGAGACCCAGTACTTC
-,TRBV6-5,TRBJ1-1,once,CASSSWQFEAFF,TGTGCCAGCAGTTCTTGGCAGTTCGAAGCTTTCTTT
TRBD1,TRBV6-4,TRBJ1-5,-,CASSPGGGRPQHF,TGTGCCAGCAGTCCAGGGGGCGGGCGGCCCCAGCATTTT
-,TRBV6-5,TRBJ1-1,few,CASSYSIEGNTEAFF,TGTGCCAGCAGTTACTCAATTGAGGGTAACACTGAAGCTTTCTTT
-,TRBV7-9,TRBJ1-5,-,CASSFQGRQPQHF,TGTGCCAGCAGTTTCCAGGGGAGACAGCCCCAGCATTTT
TRBD2,TRBV4-3,TRBJ2-1,-,CASSHSSGNSYNEQFF,TGCGCCAGCAGCCATTCTAGCGGGAACAGTTACAATGAGCAGTTCTTC
TRBD2,TRBV5-1,TRBJ2-1,-,CASSPGLAGGHEQFF,TGCGCCAGCAGCCCAGGACTAGCGGGTGGCCATGAGCAGTTCTTC
TRBD2,TRBV4-3,TRBJ2-2,-,CASREGLAGNTGELFF,TGCGCCAGCAGGGAAGGACTAGCGGGAAACACCGGGGAGCTGTTTTTT
-,TRBV7-9,TRBJ2-4,few,CASSLAGGKNIQYF,TGTGCCAGCAGCTTAGCCGGAGGAAAAAACATTCAGTACTTC
TRBD2,TRBV2,TRBJ2-1,-,CASSEGSGGLNEQFF,TGTGCCAGCAGTGAAGGTAGCGGGGGACTAAATGAGCAGTTCTTC
-,TRBV10-3,TRBJ2-3,few,CAISVSGKGTDTQYF,TGTGCCATCAGTGTTTCAGGGAAGGGCACAGATACGCAGTATTTT
TRBD2,TRBV29-1,TRBJ2-1,-,CSVQAGPTYNEQFF,TGCAGCGTCCAAGCGGGACCCACCTACAATGAGCAGTTCTTC
-,TRBV28,TRBJ1-1,-,CASKVADMNTEAFF,TGTGCCAGCAAGGTAGCAGATATGAACACTGAAGCTTTCTTT
TRBD2,TRBV15,TRBJ2-7,-,CATSFLGLAGTYEQYF,TGTGCCACCAGCTTTTTGGGACTAGCGGGAACCTACGAGCAGTACTTC
TRBD1,TRBV7-8,TRBJ2-7,-,CASSNRDRVYEQYF,TGTGCCAGCAGCAACCGGGACAGGGTCTACGAGCAGTACTTC
TRBD1,TRBV7-2,TRBJ1-5,-,CASSGTGDQPQHF,TGTGCCAGCAGCGGGACAGGGGATCAGCCCCAGCATTTT
-,TRBV4-3,TRBJ2-7,-,CASSLRDTSYEQYF,TGCGCCAGCAGCCTCCGGGACACCTCCTACGAGCAGTACTTC
TRBD1,TRBV5-1,TRBJ1-2,-,CASSSATGANYGYTF,TGCGCCAGCAGCTCGGCGACAGGGGCTAACTATGGCTACACCTTC
TRBD1,TRBV18,TRBJ1-5,-,CASSPGAGGYNQPQHF,TGTGCCAGCTCACCCGGAGCAGGGGGGTACAATCAGCCCCAGCATTTT
-,TRBV27,TRBJ1-2,once,CASSLSQTGSGYTF,TGTGCCAGCAGTTTAAGTCAGACGGGGAGTGGCTACACCTTC
TRBD2,TRBV6-5,TRBJ2-1,-,CASSRLAGPYEQFF,TGTGCCAGCAGTCGTCTAGCGGGACCGTATGAGCAGTTCTTC
-,TRBV6-5,TRBJ1-1,-,CASTGPAEAFF,TGTGCCAGTACAGGGCCAGCTGAAGCTTTCTTT
TRBD2,TRBV9,TRBJ2-3,-,CASSVGFSGGADTQYF,TGTGCCAGCAGCGTAGGTTTTAGCGGGGGTGCAGATACGCAGTATTTT
-,TRBV10-1,TRBJ2-2,-,CASKGTRGAGELFF,TGCGCCAGCAAAGGGACCAGGGGGGCCGGGGAGCTGTTTTTT
TRBD2,TRBV6-5,TRBJ2-1,-,CASSALRGVHNEQFF,TGTGCCAGCAGTGCCCTTCGGGGGGTCCACAATGAGCAGTTCTTC
-,TRBV28,TRBJ1-2,-,CASSFTVQTYGYTF,TGTGCCAGCAGTTTCACGGTACAGACCTATGGCTACACCTTC
-,TRBV13,TRBJ2-7,-,CASSPPRGWGHKTYEQYF,TGTGCCAGCAGCCCCCCCCGGGGTTGGGGACACAAAACCTACGAGCAGTACTTC
-,TRBV25-1,TRBJ2-5,-,CASSIPGGGVRETQYF,TGTGCCAGCAGTATTCCCGGTGGCGGGGTCCGGGAGACCCAGTACTTC
TRBD2,TRBV7-6,TRBJ2-7,-,CASSLGPGGGSYEQYF,TGTGCCAGCAGCTTAGGCCCTGGCGGGGGCTCCTACGAGCAGTACTTC
-,TRBV2,TRBJ2-5,-,CATILTRSGETQYF,TGTGCCACCATCCTCACTAGATCGGGAGAGACCCAGTACTTC
TRBD1,TRBV5-6,TRBJ1-6,-,CASSSDRVLESPLHF,TGTGCCAGCAGCTCAGACAGGGTTTTGGAGTCACCCCTCCACTTT
TRBD1,TRBV7-2,TRBJ1-5,-,CASSFRGGQGFEPQHF,TGTGCCAGCAGCTTCAGAGGTGGACAGGGGTTTGAGCCCCAGCATTTT
-,TRBV30,TRBJ1-2,-,CAWEVRGEDYGYTF,TGTGCCTGGGAGGTCCGGGGAGAGGACTATGGCTACACCTTC
TRBD1,TRBV4-2,TRBJ2-5,-,CASSQDQGARQETQYF,TGTGCCAGCAGCCAAGATCAGGGGGCTCGGCAAGAGACCCAGTACTTC
-,TRBV4-3,TRBJ2-7,-,CASSPLKGASSYEQYF,TGCGCCAGCAGCCCCCTCAAAGGGGCGAGCTCCTACGAGCAGTACTTC
-,TRBV6-1,TRBJ1-4,-,CASTTNRAEKLFF,TGTGCCAGCACCACAAACAGGGCAGAAAAACTGTTTTTT
-,TRBV7-2,TRBJ1-1,few,CASSLVQAATEAFF,TGTGCCAGCAGCTTAGTTCAGGCAGCCACTGAAGCTTTCTTT
TRBD1,TRBV5-5,TRBJ2-7,-,CASSVTGGKEYEQYF,TGTGCCAGCAGCGTTACAGGGGGAAAGGAATACGAGCAGTACTTC
TRBD2,TRBV9,TRBJ2-7,-,CASSVGSGGALYEQYF,TGTGCCAGCAGCGTAGGAAGCGGGGGAGCCCTATACGAGCAGTACTTC
TRBD2,TRBV28,TRBJ2-3,few,CASSLWGLARSFSSTDTQYF,TGTGCCAGCAGTTTATGGGGACTAGCGAGAAGTTTTTCTAGCACAGATACGCAGTATTTT
-,TRBV11-2,TRBJ2-5,-,CASSSLSGRGETQYF,TGTGCCAGCAGCTCATTATCGGGCAGGGGAGAGACCCAGTACTTC
-,TRBV5-1,TRBJ2-7,few,CASRTGTVNYEQYF,TGCGCCAGCAGGACTGGGACTGTAAACTACGAGCAGTACTTC
TRBD1,TRBV15,TRBJ2-2,-,CATSKDRDLPGELFF,TGTGCCACCAGCAAGGACAGGGATCTCCCCGGGGAGCTGTTTTTT
TRBD1,TRBV6-5,TRBJ2-5,-,CASRRTGGMETQYF,TGTGCCAGCAGACGGACAGGGGGTATGGAGACCCAGTACTTC
TRBD1,TRBV27,TRBJ1-6,-,CASRTNRGLSYNSPLHF,TGTGCCAGCAGAACCAACAGGGGGCTTTCCTATAATTCACCCCTCCACTTT
TRBD1,TRBV7-9,TRBJ2-7,-,CASSLASRTGEYEQYF,TGTGCCAGCAGCTTAGCAAGCAGGACAGGGGAATACGAGCAGTACTTC
-,TRBV10-3,TRBJ2-1,few,CAFRGDPYNEQFF,TGTGCCTTCCGAGGAGACCCCTACAATGAGCAGTTCTTC
-,TRBV5-4,TRBJ1-6,-,CASSPAGVYNSPLHF,TGTGCCAGCAGCCCCGCAGGGGTCTATAATTCACCCCTCCACTTT
-,TRBV2,TRBJ1-6,-,CASRNRERGTYNSPLHF,TGTGCCAGCAGGAACAGGGAGAGAGGGACCTATAATTCACCCCTCCACTTT
-,TRBV28,TRBJ2-1,-,CAGGWGSEQFF,TGTGCCGGGGGCTGGGGGAGTGAGCAGTTCTTC
-,TRBV7-9,TRBJ1-2,-,CASSLVSGQDYGYTF,TGTGCCAGCAGCTTAGTTTCGGGACAAGACTATGGCTACACCTTC
-,TRBV2,TRBJ1-5,-,CASSDKRTGNQPQHF,TGTGCCAGCAGCGACAAACGGACAGGCAATCAGCCCCAGCATTTT